One TCR beta chain is described in this entry. Its antigen is still unknown. No much larger clonotype is one base removed from it; base qualities were not supplied. This entry is derived from a study of post-analysis software for immune sequencing data (dated by TCRdb to between 2014 and 2017). Looking at the study overall: The recorded disease courses included relapsing-remitting, secondary progressive and progressive-relapsing multiple sclerosis, and some patients had no subtype annotation. The patient repertoires were set against about 12 previously published healthy control repertoires from donors whose ages ranged from about 6 to 25 years. A subset of samples was prepared in parallel using single-end sample barcoding, then pooled and co-amplified after Illumina adapter ligation. General conclusions and limits of the study: The multiple sclerosis patient group was slightly younger than the control group. Four or five TRBV segments, including TRBV5-6, TRBV5-1 and TRBV20-1, were significantly more frequent in patients than controls. Direct clustering with F measure revealed strong co-clustering of samples prepared in the same batch, which led to a batch-effect correction. Significantly lower normalized Chao1 diversity was found in multiple sclerosis patients than in controls, suggesting substantial peripheral T-cell clonal expansion.

To demonstrate the VDJtools post-analysis software, TCR beta repertoires were profiled from the peripheral blood of 10 to 15 young patients with multiple sclerosis. Multiple sclerosis patients were children and adolescents aged about 6 to 15 years. Between the V and J ends, shortened by 4 bases and 0 bases respectively, the junction contains 9 bases. Including cysteine and phenylalanine, the CDR3 has 14 amino acids. Just CDR3 DNA is preserved here, 42 bases in frame from base 1. The germline V gene encodes CDR1 SEHNR and CDR2 FQNEAQ (reference sequence). The library was produced with PCR. Sequencing relied on an Illumina HiSeq 2500. To reduce PCR and sequencing biases, unique molecular identifiers were incorporated into the TCR beta cDNA libraries. About 500,000 cDNA molecules were obtained for every 1 to 10 million input T cells, so each molecule roughly corresponded to one T cell. The patient libraries were prepared and sequenced with the same protocol used for the earlier healthy control dataset. Samples belonging to the same batch were prepared together, multiplexed and sequenced on a shared HiSeq lane. In the original analysis: Raw barcoded reads were processed with MIGEC, and single-read molecular identifier groups were discarded before consensus assembly and CDR3 extraction. VDJtools was used for post-analysis of the clonotype tables, with diversity normalized by down-sampling every dataset to the smallest sample size. In repertoire overlap clustering, CDR3 amino acid sequences, but not nucleotide sequences, were matched to correct batch-related cross-sample contamination. The public sequencing data were trimmed at Q25 with fastp and processed into clonotypes with MiXCR by TCRdb, which kept only in-frame beta chains. Records with the same CDR3 protein are collapsed into one entry carrying the most frequent genes and DNA. The V and J calls were determined by TCRdb, not by the authors. This sample comprises some 800,000 distinct CDR3 sequences, approximately 44% of them detected only once. The ten top clones hold just under 5% of the sample.

Sequencing input: blood. The chain links TRBV7-9 with TRBJ1-1, with the D gene uncertain. This receptor was obtained from a girl aged 5-17 years with multiple sclerosis. This receptor has the CDR3 CASSSRVLNTEAFF. The nucleotide sequence is TGTGCCAGCAGCTCCCGGGTGTTGAACACTGAAGCTTTCTTT.